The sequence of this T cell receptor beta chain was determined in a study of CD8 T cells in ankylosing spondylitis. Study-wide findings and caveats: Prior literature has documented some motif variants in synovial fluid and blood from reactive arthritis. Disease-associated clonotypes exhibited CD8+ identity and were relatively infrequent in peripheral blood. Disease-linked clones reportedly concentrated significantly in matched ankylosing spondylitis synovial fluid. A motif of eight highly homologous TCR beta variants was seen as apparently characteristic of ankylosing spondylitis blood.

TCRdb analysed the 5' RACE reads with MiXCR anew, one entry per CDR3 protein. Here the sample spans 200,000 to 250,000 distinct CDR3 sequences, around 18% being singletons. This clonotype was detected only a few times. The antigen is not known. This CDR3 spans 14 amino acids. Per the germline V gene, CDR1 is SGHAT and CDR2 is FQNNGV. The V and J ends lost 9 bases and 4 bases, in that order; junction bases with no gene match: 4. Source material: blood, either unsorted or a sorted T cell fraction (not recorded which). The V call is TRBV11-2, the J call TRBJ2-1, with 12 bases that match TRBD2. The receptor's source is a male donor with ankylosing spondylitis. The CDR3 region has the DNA TGTGCCAGTGGAGGGACTAGCGGGTACAATGAGCAGTTCTTC. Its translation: CASGGTSGYNEQFF.